The clone carrying this T cell receptor (beta chain) has only one observation. The germline gives CDR1 MRHNA, CDR2 SNTAGT. The CDR3 extends over 17 amino acids. V was pared by 2 bases and J by 5 bases, with 7 bases of the junction left unmatched. This entry belongs to a study of control samples from healthy donors and cancer patients. Here immunoSEQ multiplex PCR was the method, and the copy in TCRdb shows in-frame clones only, minus some. The sample carries about 150,000 clones, about 93% recorded once. This receptor was obtained from a man aged 50-60 years in good health. The V gene is TRBV6-4, the J gene TRBJ2-2, with 11 bases fitting TRBD2. The sample was blood. The chain's CDR3 is CASSDGTSGRETGELFF. The CDR3 nucleotides are TGTGCCAGCAGTGACGGAACTAGCGGGAGAGAGACCGGGGAGCTGTTTTTT.